A selection of T cell receptor beta chains follows, all from one sample in a study of blood T cell repertoires in COVID-19. TCRdb's table, derived via immunoSEQ multiplex PCR, lists solely in-frame clones and lacks some. The table shows a few hundred thousand clones, with 70% to 90% occurring only once. Material: PBMCs or T cells enriched from blood (not recorded which). The receptors shown here come from a woman in her thirties or forties who had recovered from COVID-19. Both conserved end residues are part of each CDR3. Each record gives: clone size, D gene, J gene, V gene, CDR3 protein, CDR3 DNA. The D gene is left open where the match is weak. A clone size is listed for some rows: how often the clone was seen (once, few, many), or a class if it is expanded.

>NA|NA|TRBJ2-3|TRBV9
CASSVGPREDTQYF
TGTGCCAGCAGCGTAGGGCCGAGGGAAGATACGCAGTATTTT
>NA|TRBD2|TRBJ2-6|TRBV7-9
CASSLEGGGSPRTNVLTF
TGTGCCAGCAGCTTAGAGGGCGGGGGGAGCCCTAGGACCAACGTCCTGACTTTC
>NA|TRBD1|TRBJ1-1|TRBV27
CASSHTGAEAFF
TGTGCCAGCAGTCACACAGGGGCTGAAGCTTTCTTT
>NA|NA|TRBJ1-5|TRBV7-2
CASSLAVAVPNQPQHF
TGTGCCAGCAGCTTAGCGGTGGCGGTACCCAATCAGCCCCAGCATTTT
>NA|TRBD1|TRBJ2-2|TRBV19
CASTRTGDTGELFF
TGTGCCAGTACACGGACAGGGGACACCGGGGAGCTGTTTTTT
>NA|TRBD1|TRBJ1-4|TRBV19
CASSMGQAPTNEKLFF
TGTGCCAGTAGTATGGGACAGGCGCCAACTAATGAAAAACTGTTTTTT
>once|TRBD2|TRBJ2-3|TRBV5-4
CASSLRLAADTQYF
TGTGCCAGCAGCTTGAGACTAGCGGCAGATACGCAGTATTTT
>few|TRBD2|TRBJ2-1|TRBV29-1
CSVEDPRDLAGDEQFF
TGCAGCGTTGAAGATCCTCGGGACTTAGCGGGGGATGAGCAGTTCTTC
>once|TRBD2|TRBJ2-1|TRBV11-1
CASSTRGGGRYEQFF
TGTGCCAGCTCAACCCGCGGGGGGGGACGTTATGAGCAGTTCTTC
>NA|NA|TRBJ1-5|TRBV19
CASRIVGGNQPQHF
TGTGCCAGTAGAATAGTGGGCGGCAATCAGCCCCAGCATTTT
>NA|TRBD1|TRBJ2-7|TRBV7-9
CASAGYRDREYYEQYF
TGTGCCAGCGCTGGATACCGGGACAGGGAGTACTACGAGCAGTACTTC
>NA|NA|TRBJ1-5|TRBV27
CASSLYLSGNQPQHF
TGTGCCAGCAGTTTATATTTGTCTGGCAATCAGCCCCAGCATTTT
>NA|NA|TRBJ1-1|TRBV24-1
CATSASHTEAFF
TGTGCCACCAGTGCCTCCCACACTGAAGCTTTCTTT
>NA|TRBD2|TRBJ2-5|TRBV4-1
CASSQGVAGGLQETQYF
TGCGCCAGCAGCCAAGGAGTAGCGGGGGGCCTCCAAGAGACCCAGTACTTC
>once|NA|TRBJ2-5|TRBV7-9
CAGEAGNETQYF
TGTGCCGGGGAGGCGGGGAACGAGACCCAGTACTTC
>NA|NA|TRBJ1-1|TRBV6-5
CASSSPTEAFF
TGTGCCAGCAGTTCTCCCACTGAAGCTTTCTTT
>NA|TRBD2|TRBJ2-1|TRBV11-2
CASSFRTSGSKDEQFF
TGTGCCAGCAGCTTTCGGACTAGCGGGAGTAAGGATGAGCAGTTCTTC
>NA|TRBD1|TRBJ1-4|TRBV4-3
CASSQGDRGRANEKLFF
TGCGCCAGCAGCCAGGGGGACAGGGGGCGCGCTAATGAAAAACTGTTTTTT
>NA|NA|TRBJ1-4|TRBV7-9
CASSSGWATNEKLFF
TGTGCCAGCAGCTCAGGATGGGCAACTAATGAAAAACTGTTTTTT
>NA|NA|TRBJ1-4|TRBV2
CASRPTATNEKLFF
TGTGCCAGCAGACCGACAGCAACTAATGAAAAACTGTTTTTT
>NA|TRBD2|TRBJ2-7|TRBV27
CASSLAGPNYEQYF
TGTGCCAGCAGTCTAGCGGGACCCAACTACGAGCAGTACTTC
>NA|TRBD1|TRBJ2-7|TRBV5-1
CASSGTGRSSYEQYF
TGCGCCAGCAGCGGGACAGGGCGTAGCTCCTACGAGCAGTACTTC
>few|TRBD2|TRBJ2-4|TRBV7-9
CASSLATSGQSKNIQYF
TGTGCCAGCAGCTTAGCGACTAGCGGCCAATCCAAAAACATTCAGTACTTC
>NA|TRBD2|TRBJ2-3|TRBV9
CASSPRRGAGGTTDTQYF
TGTGCCAGCAGCCCTCGCCGCGGAGCGGGGGGAACCACAGATACGCAGTATTTT
>NA|TRBD2|TRBJ2-1|TRBV19
CASSLAGLAGNEQFF
TGTGCCAGTAGTTTGGCCGGCCTAGCGGGAAATGAGCAGTTCTTC
>NA|NA|TRBJ1-1|TRBV30
CAWIGTLEAFF
TGTGCCTGGATCGGGACACTCGAAGCTTTCTTT
>NA|TRBD2|TRBJ2-4|TRBV9
CASSVSEREGRNIQYF
TGTGCCAGCAGCGTATCCGAGCGGGAGGGGAGGAACATTCAGTACTTC
>once|NA|TRBJ2-2|TRBV19
CASSLQGSTGELFF
TGTGCCAGTAGCTTGCAAGGGAGCACCGGGGAGCTGTTTTTT
>NA|TRBD1|TRBJ1-2|TRBV11-2
CASRRTGGDLVGYTF
TGTGCCAGCAGACGGACAGGGGGCGACTTGGTTGGCTACACCTTC
>NA|NA|TRBJ2-1|TRBV14
CASSQETRSRDEQFF
TGTGCCAGCAGCCAAGAAACGCGATCGAGGGATGAGCAGTTCTTC
>once|TRBD2|TRBJ2-1|TRBV30
CAWRLAGTNEQFF
TGTGCCTGGAGACTAGCGGGAACAAATGAGCAGTTCTTC
>NA|TRBD2|TRBJ2-3|TRBV12-5
CASGTGTSGSDTQYF
TGTGCTAGTGGGACCGGGACTAGCGGATCAGATACGCAGTATTTT
>NA|NA|TRBJ1-2|TRBV5-6
CASSFVSVANYGYTF
TGTGCCAGCAGCTTTGTATCAGTGGCTAACTATGGCTACACCTTC
>NA|TRBD2|TRBJ2-5|TRBV27
CASKGGTIQETQYF
TGTGCCAGCAAGGGAGGGACCATCCAAGAGACCCAGTACTTC
>NA|NA|TRBJ2-1|TRBV21-1
CASTLRLQFF
TGTGCCAGCACCCTTCGGTTACAGTTCTTC
>NA|NA|TRBJ2-7|TRBV28
CASSLGGQSSYEQYF
TGTGCCAGCAGTCTGGGGGGACAGAGTTCCTACGAGCAGTACTTC
>NA|TRBD1|TRBJ1-2|TRBV5-4
CASSLPLGQGEGYTF
TGTGCCAGCAGCTTACCCCTCGGACAGGGGGAGGGCTACACCTTC
>NA|NA|TRBJ1-2|TRBV10-1
CASSESRDYGYTF
TGCGCCAGCAGTGAGTCGCGTGACTATGGCTACACCTTC
>NA|NA|TRBJ2-4|TRBV19
CASSIWAVTALAKNIQYF
TGTGCCAGTAGTATCTGGGCCGTGACAGCTCTAGCCAAAAACATTCAGTACTTC
>NA|NA|TRBJ1-4|TRBV12-3/TRBV12-4
CASSLESSEKLFF
TGTGCCAGCAGTTTAGAGAGTAGCGAAAAACTGTTTTTT
>NA|NA|TRBJ1-3|TRBV5-4
CASSFHSGNTIYF
TGTGCCAGCAGCTTTCACTCTGGAAACACCATATATTTT
>NA|NA|TRBJ1-2|TRBV6-2/TRBV6-3
CASSYPAGSHGYTF
TGTGCCAGCAGTTATCCCGCAGGGTCCCATGGCTACACCTTC
>NA|TRBD1|TRBJ1-1|TRBV19
CASSTGGFTEAFF
TGTGCCAGTAGTACAGGGGGCTTTACTGAAGCTTTCTTT
>NA|NA|TRBJ2-3|TRBV30
CAWSPLDTQYF
TGTGCCTGGAGTCCCCTAGATACGCAGTATTTT
>NA|TRBD2|TRBJ2-5|TRBV7-6
CASSAFLAGEYQETQYF
TGTGCCAGCAGCGCATTCCTAGCGGGGGAGTACCAAGAGACCCAGTACTTC
>NA|NA|TRBJ2-6|TRBV11-2
CASSLLGSGANVLTF
TGTGCCAGCAGCCTCCTCGGGTCTGGGGCCAACGTCCTGACTTTC
>NA|TRBD1|TRBJ2-1|TRBV5-4
CASGHRDSRSYNEQFF
TGTGCCAGCGGCCACAGGGACAGCCGCTCCTACAATGAGCAGTTCTTC
>NA|NA|TRBJ2-7|TRBV12-2
CASRPGGGVIGEQYF
TGTGCAAGTCGCCCCGGCGGGGGGGTAATCGGCGAGCAGTACTTC
>once|NA|TRBJ2-7|TRBV3-1/TRBV3-2
CASSLGTLTSYEQYF
TGTGCCAGCAGCTTAGGGACTTTGACCTCTTACGAGCAGTACTTC
>NA|NA|TRBJ1-3|TRBV9
CASNPGTAGNTIYF
TGTGCCAGCAATCCCGGGACTGCTGGAAACACCATATATTTT
>NA|NA|TRBJ2-5|TRBV30
CAWNTGGTQYF
TGTGCCTGGAATACCGGAGGGACCCAGTACTTC
>NA|NA|TRBJ2-1|TRBV6-1
CASSEEGADFYVNEQFF
TGTGCCAGCAGTGAGGAAGGGGCCGACTTTTATGTCAATGAGCAGTTCTTC
>NA|NA|TRBJ1-5|TRBV20-1
CSASPCLGWDCNQPQHF
TGCAGTGCTAGTCCTTGTCTGGGGTGGGACTGCAATCAGCCCCAGCATTTT
>NA|TRBD2|TRBJ2-2|TRBV19
CASRFGGGDTGELFF
TGTGCCAGCCGCTTCGGCGGGGGGGACACCGGGGAGCTGTTTTTT